The next 6 T cell receptor beta chains were all read from a single sample in a study of blood T cell repertoires in COVID-19. TCRdb's copy holds only in-frame clones and misses some; the assay was immunoSEQ multiplex PCR. The sample includes under 400,000 clones, more than 75% of them seen just once. Sequenced sample: PBMCs or T cells enriched from blood (not recorded which). The source of these receptors is a man aged 40-49 years in a cohort exposed to, infected with or recovered from COVID-19 (not recorded which).

The chain couples TRBV4-1 to TRBJ2-5, with D unclear. The CDR3 has 15 amino acids. CDR1 and CDR2 (germline): MGHRA, YSYEKL. V was pared by 3 bases and J by 3 bases, with 14 bases between. CDR3 amino acids: CASSHAKNSKETQYF. Here the CDR3 DNA reads TGCGCCAGCAGCCATGCCAAAAACTCGAAAGAGACCCAGTACTTC.

CDR3 loop: CAISLTSGRGDEQFF. In DNA, the CDR3 is TGTGCCATCAGCCTGACTAGCGGGAGGGGCGATGAGCAGTTCTTC. This rearrangement joins TRBV10-3 to TRBJ2-1, with TRBD2 matching over 14 bases. J lost 8 bases, V lost 6 bases, and 6 bases had no gene match. Germline CDR1 is ENHRY and CDR2 is SYGVKD. The CDR3 length is 15 residues.

The chain links TRBV25-1 to TRBJ2-3; 7 bases are a match to TRBD1. V gave up 1 base and J gave up 1 base; unmatched junction bases: 2. Germline CDR1 reads MGHDK; CDR2 reads SYGVNS. This CDR3 has 15 residues. The CDR3, as DNA: TGTGCCAGCAGTGAATTAGGGACAGGCACAGATACGCAGTATTTT. Residues: CASSELGTGTDTQYF.

J is TRBJ2-7 and V is TRBV6-6, with TRBD1 matching 11 bases. Germline CDR1 MNHNY, CDR2 SVGAGI (reference sequence). V lost 5 bases to trimming and J lost 2 bases; unmatched junction nucleotides: 2. CDR3 length equals 14 residues. The CDR3 protein is CASSTGQGAYEQYF. CDR3 DNA: TGTGCCAGCAGTACGGGACAGGGGGCCTACGAGCAGTACTTC.

The chain joins TRBV2 to TRBJ1-6; D unclear. Trimming left V 7 bases short and J 5 bases short, with 12 bases between. This CDR3 is built from 14 residues. Germline CDR1 SNHLY, CDR2 FYNNEI. CDR3 nucleotides: TGTGCCAGCAAAATCGACGGGGATAATTCACCCCTCCACTTT. Translation: CASKIDGDNSPLHF.

The chain has TRBV5-1 and TRBJ2-7; 9 bases agree with TRBD1. CDR1 is SGHRS and CDR2 is YFSETQ in the germline V gene. Losses at the gene ends were 9 bases for V and 1 base for J; bases not matched to a gene: 11. This CDR3 contains 15 residues. CDR3 DNA sequence: TGCGCCAACCCGACTCTCGGGACAGGGTCCTACGAGCAGTACTTC. Its translation is CANPTLGTGSYEQYF. The variable domain in full, with the rest retrieved from reference TRBV5-1 and TRBJ2-7, is KAGVTQTPRYLIKTRGQQVTLSCSPISGHRSVSWYQQTPGQGLQFLFEYFSETQRNKGNFPGRFSGRQFSNSRSEMNVSTLELGDSALYLCANPTLGTGSYEQYFGPGTRLTVT.